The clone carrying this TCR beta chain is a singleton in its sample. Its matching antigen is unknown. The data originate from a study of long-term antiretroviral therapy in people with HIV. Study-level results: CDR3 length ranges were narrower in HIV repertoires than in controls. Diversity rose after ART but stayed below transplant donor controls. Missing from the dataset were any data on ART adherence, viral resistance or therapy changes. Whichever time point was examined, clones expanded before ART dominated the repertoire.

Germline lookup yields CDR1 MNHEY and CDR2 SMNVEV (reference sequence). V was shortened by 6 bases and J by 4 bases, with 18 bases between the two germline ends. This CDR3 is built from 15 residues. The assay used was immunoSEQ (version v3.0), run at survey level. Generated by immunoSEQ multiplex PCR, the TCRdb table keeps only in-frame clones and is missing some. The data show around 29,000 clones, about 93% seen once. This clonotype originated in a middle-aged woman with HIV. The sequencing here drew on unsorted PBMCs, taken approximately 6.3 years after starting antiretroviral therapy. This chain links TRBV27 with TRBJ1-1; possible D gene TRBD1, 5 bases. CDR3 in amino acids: CASSLSAGGVTEAFF. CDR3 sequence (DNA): TGTGCCAGCAGCCTATCCGCGGGGGGGGTCACTGAAGCTTTCTTT.